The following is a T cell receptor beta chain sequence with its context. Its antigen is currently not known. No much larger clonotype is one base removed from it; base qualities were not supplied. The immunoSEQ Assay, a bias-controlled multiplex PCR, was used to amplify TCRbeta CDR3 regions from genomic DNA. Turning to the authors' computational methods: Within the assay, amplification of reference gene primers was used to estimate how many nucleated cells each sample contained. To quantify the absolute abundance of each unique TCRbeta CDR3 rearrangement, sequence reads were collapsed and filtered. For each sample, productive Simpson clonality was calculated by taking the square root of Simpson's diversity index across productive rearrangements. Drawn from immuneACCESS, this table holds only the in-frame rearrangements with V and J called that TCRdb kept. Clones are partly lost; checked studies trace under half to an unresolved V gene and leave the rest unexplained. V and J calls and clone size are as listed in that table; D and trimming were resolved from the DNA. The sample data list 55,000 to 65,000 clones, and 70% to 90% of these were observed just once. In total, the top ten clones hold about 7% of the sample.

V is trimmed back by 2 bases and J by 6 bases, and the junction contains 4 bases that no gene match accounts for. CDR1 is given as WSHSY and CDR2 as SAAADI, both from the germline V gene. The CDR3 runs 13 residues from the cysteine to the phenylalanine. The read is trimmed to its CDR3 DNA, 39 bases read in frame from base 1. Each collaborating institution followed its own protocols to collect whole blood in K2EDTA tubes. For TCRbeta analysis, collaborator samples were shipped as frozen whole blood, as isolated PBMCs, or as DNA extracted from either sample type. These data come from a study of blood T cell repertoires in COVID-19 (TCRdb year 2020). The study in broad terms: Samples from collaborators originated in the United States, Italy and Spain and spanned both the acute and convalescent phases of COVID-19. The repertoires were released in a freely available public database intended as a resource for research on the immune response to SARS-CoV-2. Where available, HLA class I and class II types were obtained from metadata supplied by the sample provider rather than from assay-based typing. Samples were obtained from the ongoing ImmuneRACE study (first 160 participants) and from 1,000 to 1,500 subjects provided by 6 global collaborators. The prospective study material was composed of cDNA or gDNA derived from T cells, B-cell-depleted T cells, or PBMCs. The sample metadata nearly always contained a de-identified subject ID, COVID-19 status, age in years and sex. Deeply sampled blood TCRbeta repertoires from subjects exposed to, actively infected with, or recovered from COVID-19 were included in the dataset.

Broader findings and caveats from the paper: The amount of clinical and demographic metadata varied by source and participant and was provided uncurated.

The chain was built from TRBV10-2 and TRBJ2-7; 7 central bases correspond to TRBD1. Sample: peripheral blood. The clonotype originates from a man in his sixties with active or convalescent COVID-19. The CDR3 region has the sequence CASSERTGGEQYF. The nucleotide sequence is TGCGCCAGCAGTGAGCGGACAGGTGGCGAGCAGTACTTC.